This T cell receptor beta chain derives from a study of T cell repertoires in cytomegalovirus infection. One entry per CDR3 protein, called by TCRdb with MiXCR from the reads. This sample yields about 830,000 distinct CDR3 sequences, of which 32% are seen a single time; around an eighth belongs to the top ten. On this clonotype itself: No antigen is known for it.

Germline V gives CDR1 LNHDA, CDR2 SQIVND (reference sequence). The ends were cut back, 5 bases at V and 3 bases at J, with 24 bases in the middle. The CDR3 has 18 residues. V is TRBV19 and J is TRBJ2-3, with D maybe TRBD2 (7 bases). Sequencing used cultured CD8+ T cells from PBMCs, obtained from culture after CMV antigen stimulation. The TCR comes from a human donor in good health (CMV status not recorded). Some clones in this sample may be carry-over from other donors' samples. This CDR3 reads CASSSKGGARSWTDTQYF. The CDR3 DNA reads TGTGCCAGTAGTTCTAAAGGGGGGGCGAGGAGTTGGACAGATACGCAGTATTTT. The whole variable domain, filled in from reference TRBV19 and TRBJ2-3, reads DGGITQSPKYLFRKEGQNVTLSCEQNLNHDAMYWYRQDPGQGLRLIYYSQIVNDFQKGDIAEGYSVSREKKESFPLTVTSAQKNPTAFYLCASSSKGGARSWTDTQYFGPGTRLTVL.